The clone carrying this T cell receptor (beta chain) was observed many times. Germline loops: CDR1 DFQATT, CDR2 SNEGSKA (reference sequence). The CDR3 loop spans 13 amino acids. V was shortened by 0 bases and J by 8 bases, with 13 bases between the two germline ends. Amplified TCR beta CDR3 regions came from RNA transcripts. RT-PCR in the first round (using the HTBI primer set) targeted the TCR CDR3. Each CDR3 protein is one row after TCRdb ran MiXCR on the multiplex PCR reads. The sample carries 300,000 to 450,000 distinct CDR3 sequences, about 13% recorded once. The sample originates from a study of T cells in Graves' hyperthyroidism and ophthalmopathy.

Material for sequencing was blood. The clonotype originates from a man aged 25 to 45 with Graves' hyperthyroidism that later progressed to Graves' ophthalmopathy. V usage is TRBV20-1 and J usage is TRBJ1-2; D ambiguous. The CDR3 DNA reads as TGCAGTGCTAGAGATTCGCTGGGAGGCGGCTACACCTTC. Translated: CSARDSLGGGYTF.